This TCR beta chain came from a study of preoperative IRX-2 immunotherapy in early breast cancer. V lost 4 bases and J lost 3, with 16 bases in between. The germline V gene encodes CDR1 MNHGY and CDR2 SAAAGT. This CDR3 is 16 amino acids long. Clones were read by immunoSEQ multiplex PCR, and TCRdb kept only the in-frame ones, dropping some. The sample yields more than 750 clones, 65% to 75% seen once. The treatment was: preoperative locoregional IRX-2 cytokine immunotherapy. Patients received preoperative, locoregional IRX-2 cytokine immunotherapy in a phase Ib study. The specimen comprised tumor tissue, sampled after IRX-2 immunotherapy. This TCR came from a human donor with breast cancer. The J gene is TRBJ1-5, the V gene TRBV6-8, with a possible D match to TRBD1 (5 bases). The CDR3 sequence is CASSWKIRVNNQPQHF. CDR3 nucleotides: TGTGCCAGCAGTTGGAAGATCAGGGTGAACAATCAGCCCCAGCATTTT.